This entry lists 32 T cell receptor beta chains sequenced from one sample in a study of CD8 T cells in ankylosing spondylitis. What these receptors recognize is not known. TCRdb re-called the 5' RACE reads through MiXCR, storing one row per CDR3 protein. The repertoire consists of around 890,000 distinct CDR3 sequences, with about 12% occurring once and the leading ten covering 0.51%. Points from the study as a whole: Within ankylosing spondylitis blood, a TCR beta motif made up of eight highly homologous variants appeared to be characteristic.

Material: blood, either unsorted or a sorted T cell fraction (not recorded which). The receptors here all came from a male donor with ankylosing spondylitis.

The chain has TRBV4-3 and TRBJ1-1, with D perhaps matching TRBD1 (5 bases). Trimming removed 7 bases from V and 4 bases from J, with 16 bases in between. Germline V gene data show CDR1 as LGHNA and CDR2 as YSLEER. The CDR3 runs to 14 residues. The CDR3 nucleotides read TGCGCCAGCAACACGGAGCAGGGAGCCACTGAAGCTTTCTTT. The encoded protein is CASNTEQGATEAFF.

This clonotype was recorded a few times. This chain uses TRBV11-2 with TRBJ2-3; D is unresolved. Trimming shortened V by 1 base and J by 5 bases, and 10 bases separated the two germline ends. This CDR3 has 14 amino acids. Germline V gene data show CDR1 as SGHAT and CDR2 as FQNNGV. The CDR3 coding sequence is TGTGCCAGCAGCTTAGCCCAACGACTAGATACGCAGTATTTT. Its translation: CASSLAQRLDTQYF. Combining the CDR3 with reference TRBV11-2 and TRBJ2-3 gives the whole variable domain EAGVAQSPRYKIIEKRQSVAFWCNPISGHATLYWYQQILGQGPKLLIQFQNNGVVDDSQLPKDRFSAERLKGVDSTLKIQPAKLEDSAVYLCASSLAQRLDTQYFGPGTRLTVL.

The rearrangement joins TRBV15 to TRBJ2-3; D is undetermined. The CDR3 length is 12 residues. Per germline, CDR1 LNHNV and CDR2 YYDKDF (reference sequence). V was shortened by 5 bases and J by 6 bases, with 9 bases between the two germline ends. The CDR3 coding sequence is TGTGCCACCAGCCCACACCTGGATACGCAGTATTTT. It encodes CATSPHLDTQYF. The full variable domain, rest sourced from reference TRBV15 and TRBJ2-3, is DAMVIQNPRYQVTQFGKPVTLSCSQTLNHNVMYWYQQKSSQAPKLLFHYYDKDFNNEADTPDNFQSRRPNTSFCFLDIRSPGLGDTAMYLCATSPHLDTQYFGPGTRLTVL.

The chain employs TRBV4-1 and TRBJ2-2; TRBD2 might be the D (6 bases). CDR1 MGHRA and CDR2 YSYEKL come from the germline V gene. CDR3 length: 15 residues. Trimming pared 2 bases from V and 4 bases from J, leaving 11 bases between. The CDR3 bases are TGCGCCAGCAGCCAAAGTAGCGGACTCACCGGGGAGCTGTTTTTT. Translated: CASSQSSGLTGELFF.

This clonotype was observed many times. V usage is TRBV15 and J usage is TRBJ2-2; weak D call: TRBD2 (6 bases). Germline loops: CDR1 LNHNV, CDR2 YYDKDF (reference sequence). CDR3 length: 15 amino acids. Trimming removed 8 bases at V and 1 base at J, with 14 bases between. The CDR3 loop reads CATSFGGENTGELFF. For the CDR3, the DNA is TGTGCCACCTCCTTCGGCGGGGAGAACACCGGGGAGCTGTTTTTT.

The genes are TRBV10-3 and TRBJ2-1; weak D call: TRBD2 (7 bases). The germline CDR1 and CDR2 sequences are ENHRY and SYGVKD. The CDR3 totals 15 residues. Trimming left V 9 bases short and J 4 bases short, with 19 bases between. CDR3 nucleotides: TGTGCCATGCGTTCTTTCGAGGGGGGGTACAATGAGCAGTTCTTC. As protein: CAMRSFEGGYNEQFF.

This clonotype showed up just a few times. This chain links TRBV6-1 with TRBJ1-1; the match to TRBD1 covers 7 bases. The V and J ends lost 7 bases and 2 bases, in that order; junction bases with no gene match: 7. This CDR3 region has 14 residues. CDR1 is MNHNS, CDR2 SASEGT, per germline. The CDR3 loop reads CASILWTGNTEAFF. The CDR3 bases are TGTGCCAGCATCTTGTGGACAGGAAACACTGAAGCTTTCTTT.

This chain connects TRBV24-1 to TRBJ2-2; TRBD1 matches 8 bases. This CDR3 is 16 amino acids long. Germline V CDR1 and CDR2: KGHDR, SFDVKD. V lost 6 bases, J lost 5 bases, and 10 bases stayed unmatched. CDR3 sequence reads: CATSYPRGLGTGELFF. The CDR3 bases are TGTGCCACCAGTTACCCCAGGGGGCTGGGAACCGGGGAGCTGTTTTTT.

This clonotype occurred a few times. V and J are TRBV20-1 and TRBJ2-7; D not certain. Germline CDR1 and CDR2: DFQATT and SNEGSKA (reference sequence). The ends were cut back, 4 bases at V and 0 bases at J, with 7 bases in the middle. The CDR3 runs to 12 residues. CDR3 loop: CSAKQSSYEQYF. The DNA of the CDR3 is TGCAGTGCTAAACAGAGCTCCTACGAGCAGTACTTC.

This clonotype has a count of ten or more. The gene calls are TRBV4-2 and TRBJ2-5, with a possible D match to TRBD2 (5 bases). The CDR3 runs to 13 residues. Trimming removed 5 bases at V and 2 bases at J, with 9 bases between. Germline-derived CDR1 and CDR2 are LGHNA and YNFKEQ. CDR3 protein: CASSARAQETQYF. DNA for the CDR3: TGTGCCAGCAGCGCGAGGGCGCAAGAGACCCAGTACTTC.

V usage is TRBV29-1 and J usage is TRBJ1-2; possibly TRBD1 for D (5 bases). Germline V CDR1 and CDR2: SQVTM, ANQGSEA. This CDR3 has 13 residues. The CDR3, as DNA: TGCAGTGTCTGGGGCGCCGCCGGCTATGGCTACACCTTC. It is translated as CSVWGAAGYGYTF.

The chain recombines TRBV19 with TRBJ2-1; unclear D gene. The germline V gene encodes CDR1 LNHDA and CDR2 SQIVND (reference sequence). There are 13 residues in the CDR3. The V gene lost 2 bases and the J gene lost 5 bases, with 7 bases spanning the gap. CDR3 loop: CASSIRRNNEQFF. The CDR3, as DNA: TGTGCCAGTAGTATACGTCGCAACAATGAGCAGTTCTTC.

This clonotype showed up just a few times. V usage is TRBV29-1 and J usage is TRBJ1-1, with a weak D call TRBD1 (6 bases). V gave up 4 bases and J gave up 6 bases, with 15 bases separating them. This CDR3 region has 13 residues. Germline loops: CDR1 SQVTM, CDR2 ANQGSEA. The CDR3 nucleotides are TGCAGCGTTGGAAGGCCAGGGGATGCTGAAGCTTTCTTT. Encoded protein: CSVGRPGDAEAFF.

The chain's CDR3 is CASSQEDSSYNSPLHF. The CDR3 coding sequence is TGTGCCAGCAGCCAAGAGGACAGCTCCTATAATTCACCCCTCCACTTT. This rearrangement joins TRBV4-2 to TRBJ1-6; perhaps TRBD1 as D (6 bases). CDR1 and CDR2 (germline): LGHNA, YNFKEQ. Trimming stripped 0 bases from V and 0 bases from J, with 6 bases between. This CDR3 region has 16 residues.

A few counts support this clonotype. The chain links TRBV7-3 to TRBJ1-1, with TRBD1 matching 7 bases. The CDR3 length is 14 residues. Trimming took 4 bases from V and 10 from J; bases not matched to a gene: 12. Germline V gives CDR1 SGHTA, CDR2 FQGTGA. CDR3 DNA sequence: TGTGCCAGCAGCTCAACAGGACAGGACCCGGGAGCTTTCTTT. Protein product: CASSSTGQDPGAFF.

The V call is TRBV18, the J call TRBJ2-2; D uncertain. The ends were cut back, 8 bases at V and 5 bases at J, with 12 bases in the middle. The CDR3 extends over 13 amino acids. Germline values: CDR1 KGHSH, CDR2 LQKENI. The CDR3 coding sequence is TGTGCCAGCCGGAGAACAGATACCGGGGAGCTGTTTTTT. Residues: CASRRTDTGELFF.

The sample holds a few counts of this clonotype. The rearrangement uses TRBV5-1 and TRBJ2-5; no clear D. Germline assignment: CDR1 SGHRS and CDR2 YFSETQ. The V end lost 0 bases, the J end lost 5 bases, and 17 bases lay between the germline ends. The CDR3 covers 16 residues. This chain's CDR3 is CASSLVRDSKLETQYF. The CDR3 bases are TGCGCCAGCAGCTTGGTAAGAGACTCCAAGCTGGAGACCCAGTACTTC.

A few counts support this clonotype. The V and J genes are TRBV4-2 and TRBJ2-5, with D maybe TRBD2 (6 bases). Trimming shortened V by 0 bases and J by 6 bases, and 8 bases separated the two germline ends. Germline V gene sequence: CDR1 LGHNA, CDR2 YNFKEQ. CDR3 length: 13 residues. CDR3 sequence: CASSQDAGKTQYF. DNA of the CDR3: TGTGCCAGCAGCCAAGATGCGGGGAAGACCCAGTACTTC.

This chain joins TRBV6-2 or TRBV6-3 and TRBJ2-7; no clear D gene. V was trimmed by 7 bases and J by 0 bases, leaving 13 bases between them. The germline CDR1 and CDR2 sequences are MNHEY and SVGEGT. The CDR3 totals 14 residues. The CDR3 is CASMGIRSSYEQYF. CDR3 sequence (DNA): TGTGCCAGCATGGGGATAAGAAGCTCCTACGAGCAGTACTTC.

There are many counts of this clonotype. The CDR3 protein is CSARQYSNQPQHF. The DNA of the CDR3 is TGCAGTGCCAGACAGTATAGCAATCAGCCCCAGCATTTT. J is TRBJ1-5 and V is TRBV20-1, with D possibly matching TRBD1 (5 bases). Germline assignment: CDR1 DFQATT and CDR2 SNEGSKA (reference sequence). V was trimmed by 6 bases and J by 0 bases, leaving 9 bases between them. The CDR3 has 13 amino acids.

CDR3 DNA sequence: TGTGCCAGCAGCGTAGACGGCAGGGAATACAATGAGCAGTTCTTC. Protein: CASSVDGREYNEQFF. The chain has TRBV9 and TRBJ2-1, with D perhaps matching TRBD1 (5 bases). The germline V gene encodes CDR1 SGDLS and CDR2 YYNGEE. Trimming stripped 0 bases from V and 4 bases from J, with 11 bases between. The CDR3 has 15 amino acids. Full variable domain (outside the CDR3, taken from reference TRBV9 and TRBJ2-1): DSGVTQTPKHLITATGQRVTLRCSPRSGDLSVYWYQQSLDQGLQFLIQYYNGEERAKGNILERFSAQQFPDLHSELNLSSLELGDSALYFCASSVDGREYNEQFFGPGTRLTVL.

The CDR3 sequence is CASSLGLAGDVTDTQYF. The CDR3 nucleotides are TGTGCCAGCAGTTTAGGCCTAGCGGGAGATGTAACAGATACGCAGTATTTT. This chain joins TRBV28 and TRBJ2-3; 10 bases align to TRBD2. This CDR3 comprises 17 residues. In germline, CDR1 is MDHEN, CDR2 SYDVKM. The V gene end was trimmed by 2 bases and the J gene end by 3 bases; junction bases not matched to a gene: 8.

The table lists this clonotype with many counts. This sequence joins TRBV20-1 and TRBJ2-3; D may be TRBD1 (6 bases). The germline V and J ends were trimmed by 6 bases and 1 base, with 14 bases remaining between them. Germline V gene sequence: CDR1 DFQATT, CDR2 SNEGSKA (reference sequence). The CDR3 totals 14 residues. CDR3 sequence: CSARRAGGTDTQYF. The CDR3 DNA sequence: TGCAGTGCGAGAAGGGCAGGGGGCACAGATACGCAGTATTTT.

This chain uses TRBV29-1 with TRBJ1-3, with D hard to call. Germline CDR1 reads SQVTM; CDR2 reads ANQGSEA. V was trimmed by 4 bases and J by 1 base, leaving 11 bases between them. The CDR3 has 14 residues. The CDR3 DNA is TGCAGCGTTGTGGGGAGGTTTTCTGGAAACACCATATATTTT. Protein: CSVVGRFSGNTIYF.

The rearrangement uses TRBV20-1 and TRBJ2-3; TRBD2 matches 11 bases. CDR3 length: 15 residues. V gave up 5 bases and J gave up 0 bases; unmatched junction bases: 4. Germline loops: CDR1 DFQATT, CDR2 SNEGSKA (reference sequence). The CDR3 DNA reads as TGCAGTGCTGGAATAGCGGGAGGGAGCACAGATACGCAGTATTTT. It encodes CSAGIAGGSTDTQYF.

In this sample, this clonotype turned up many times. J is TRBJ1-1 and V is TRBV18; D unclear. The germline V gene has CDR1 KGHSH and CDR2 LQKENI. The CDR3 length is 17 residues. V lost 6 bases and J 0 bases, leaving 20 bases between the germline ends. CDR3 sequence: CASSPLGTVAMNTEAFF. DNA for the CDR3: TGTGCCAGCTCCCCGCTAGGAACAGTGGCCATGAACACTGAAGCTTTCTTT.

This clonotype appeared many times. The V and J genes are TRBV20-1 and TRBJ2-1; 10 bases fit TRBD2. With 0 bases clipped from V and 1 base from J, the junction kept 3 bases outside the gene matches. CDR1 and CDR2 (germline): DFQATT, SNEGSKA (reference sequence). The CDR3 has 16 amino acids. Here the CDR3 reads CSARDPAGGSYNEQFF. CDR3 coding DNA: TGCAGTGCTAGAGATCCAGCGGGAGGGTCCTACAATGAGCAGTTCTTC.

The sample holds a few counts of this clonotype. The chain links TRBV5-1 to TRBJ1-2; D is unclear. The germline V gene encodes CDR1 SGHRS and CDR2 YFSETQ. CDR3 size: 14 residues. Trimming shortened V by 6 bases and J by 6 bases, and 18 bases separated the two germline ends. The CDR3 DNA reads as TGCGCCAGCACGGTCGGGGATCGGAGCAATGGCTACACCTTC. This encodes CASTVGDRSNGYTF.

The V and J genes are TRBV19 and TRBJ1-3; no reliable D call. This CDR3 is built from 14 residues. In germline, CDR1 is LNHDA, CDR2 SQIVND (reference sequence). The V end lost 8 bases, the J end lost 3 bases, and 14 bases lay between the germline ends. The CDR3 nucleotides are TGTGCCAGTGTCCCCCAGGCGCTTGGAAACACCATATATTTT. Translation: CASVPQALGNTIYF.

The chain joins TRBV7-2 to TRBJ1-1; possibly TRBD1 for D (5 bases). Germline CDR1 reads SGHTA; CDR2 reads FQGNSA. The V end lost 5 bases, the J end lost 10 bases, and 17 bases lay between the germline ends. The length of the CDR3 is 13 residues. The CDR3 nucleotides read TGTGCCAGCAGCCCAGAAGGAGGAGGGACAGCTTTCTTT. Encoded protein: CASSPEGGGTAFF.

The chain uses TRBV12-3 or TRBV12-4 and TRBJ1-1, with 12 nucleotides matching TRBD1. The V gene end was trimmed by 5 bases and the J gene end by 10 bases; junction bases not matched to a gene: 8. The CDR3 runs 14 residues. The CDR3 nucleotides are TGTGCCAGCAGTCGCTACGGGACAGGGGGCTTAGCTTTCTTT. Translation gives CASSRYGTGGLAFF.

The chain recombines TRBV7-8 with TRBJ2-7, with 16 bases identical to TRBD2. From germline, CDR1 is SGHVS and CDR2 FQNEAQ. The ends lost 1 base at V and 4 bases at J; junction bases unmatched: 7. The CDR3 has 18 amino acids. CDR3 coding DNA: TGTGCCAGCAGCTTAGGGGGACTAGCGGGAGGGCCTGAGTACGAGCAGTACTTC. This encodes CASSLGGLAGGPEYEQYF. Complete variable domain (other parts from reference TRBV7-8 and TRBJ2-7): GAGVSQSPRYKVAKRGQDVALRCDPISGHVSLFWYQQALGQGPEFLTYFQNEAQLDKSGLPSDRFFAERPEGSVSTLKIQRTQQEDSAVYLCASSLGGLAGGPEYEQYFGPGTRLTVT.